This T cell receptor beta chain was sequenced in a study of cytomegalovirus exposure and HLA in healthy donors. Study-wide results and limits: Data from an earlier analysis indicated that most TCR beta V segments were productive either about 87% or about 30% of the time. The study listed some 160 cytomegalovirus-associated TCR beta chains.

Donors consisted of healthy bone marrow donors. Details on this clone: What it binds is not known.

This CDR3 has 15 residues. With 6 bases removed from V and 0 bases from J, the gap between germline ends came to 14 bases. Germline V gene sequence: CDR1 SGHTA, CDR2 FQGNSA. Amplification used 60 Vbeta primers and 13 Jbeta primers. Generated by immunoSEQ multiplex PCR, the TCRdb table keeps only in-frame clones and is missing some. The table lists fewer than 200,000 clones, approximately 84% of them singletons. V and J are TRBV7-2 and TRBJ1-1; D gene ambiguous. This clonotype was obtained from a man aged 25 to 40 in good health and CMV-seropositive. The sequenced sample was PBMCs. This chain's CDR3 is CASSFNGVLNTEAFF. The DNA for the CDR3 is TGTGCCAGCAGTTTTAACGGGGTATTGAACACTGAAGCTTTCTTT.